The 10 T cell receptor beta chains below come from one sample, sequenced in a study of cytomegalovirus exposure and HLA in healthy donors. The study ran its PCR with 60 Vbeta and 13 Jbeta primers. Repertoires were generated with immunoSEQ multiplex PCR, while TCRdb's copy carries only in-frame clones and drops some. The data show over 150,000 clones, 65% to 85% seen once. The sample comprised PBMCs. Receptors originate from a man younger than 35 in good health and CMV-seronegative.

This clone was seen a few times. The chain carries TRBV7-7 and TRBJ2-1, with 10 bases lining up with TRBD1. J gave up 2 bases and V 5 bases, and 9 bases lay outside the gene matches. The CDR3 runs to 17 residues. Germline assignment: CDR1 SSHAT and CDR2 FNYEAQ (reference sequence). CDR3 sequence: CASSAYSGTGAYNEQFF. The CDR3 bases are TGTGCCAGCAGCGCCTACTCCGGGACAGGGGCCTACAATGAGCAGTTCTTC.

The chain joins TRBV5-5 to TRBJ1-5, with a possible D match to TRBD1 (5 bases). Between the trimmed V and J ends, which lost 3 bases and 3 bases, there was a span of 16 bases. Per germline, CDR1 SGHKS and CDR2 YYEKEE (reference sequence). This CDR3 contains 16 residues. The CDR3 DNA follows: TGTGCCAGCAGCTCAAGCGGGACTGCTTCCAATCAGCCCCAGCATTTT. Translating gives CASSSSGTASNQPQHF.

This rearrangement joins TRBV6-5 to TRBJ2-7; 8 bases align to TRBD1. The CDR3 runs 15 residues. Germline values: CDR1 MNHEY, CDR2 SVGAGI. The ends lost 6 bases at V and 5 bases at J; junction bases unmatched: 12. The DNA of the CDR3 is TGTGCCAGCAGAATTACAGGGGGGATTATCGACGAGCAGTACTTC. This encodes CASRITGGIIDEQYF.

The chain employs TRBV2 and TRBJ2-5; 10 bases line up with TRBD1. The assigned J gene may be wrong: the sequence end matches TRBJ2-7 better. The CDR3 has 17 amino acids. Looked up from germline, CDR1 is SNHLY and CDR2 is FYNNEI. The CDR3 DNA is TGTGCCAGCAGTGATACCGGGACAGGGGCAAGCTCCTACGAGCAGTACTTC. It specifies CASSDTGTGASSYEQYF.

The genes are TRBV6-5 and TRBJ2-1; 9 nucleotides line up with TRBD2. Germline CDR1 is MNHEY and CDR2 is SVGAGI. The CDR3 length is 14 residues. With 5 bases clipped from V and 7 bases from J, the junction kept 6 bases outside the gene matches. The CDR3 nucleotides read TGTGCCAGCAGTGCGGGGGGGCCGACGAATGAGCAGTTCTTC. Amino acids: CASSAGGPTNEQFF.

The chain is built from TRBV29-1 and TRBJ1-2; D perhaps matches TRBD1 (6 bases). The V gene lost 2 bases and the J gene lost 4 bases, with 17 bases spanning the gap. This CDR3 is built from 15 residues. The germline gives CDR1 SQVTM, CDR2 ANQGSEA. CDR3 coding DNA: TGCAGCGTTGAACGGGACAACCCGGCCCCCTATGGCTACACCTTC. Protein: CSVERDNPAPYGYTF. The full variable domain, with the rest looked up from reference TRBV29-1 and TRBJ1-2, is SAVISQKPSRDICQRGTSLTIQCQVDSQVTMMFWYRQQPGQSLTLIATANQGSEATYESGFVIDKFPISRPNLTFSTLTVSNMSPEDSSIYLCSVERDNPAPYGYTFGSGTRLTVV.

The gene calls are TRBV7-8 and TRBJ1-2; D is possibly TRBD1 (5 bases). In germline, CDR1 is SGHVS, CDR2 FQNEAQ. This CDR3 has 13 residues. V shed 2 bases and J shed 3 bases, with 7 bases lying between them. The CDR3 DNA reads TGTGCCAGCAGCTTACCAGGGTACTATGGCTACACCTTC. Its protein is CASSLPGYYGYTF.

CDR3: CASSSQGNNQPQHF. The CDR3 coding sequence is TGTGCCAGCAGCTCACAGGGTAACAATCAGCCCCAGCATTTT. This chain joins TRBV7-9 and TRBJ1-5; the D gene is possibly TRBD1 (6 bases). Germline V gene sequence: CDR1 SEHNR, CDR2 FQNEAQ (reference sequence). The CDR3 totals 14 residues. The V and J ends lost 4 bases and 3 bases respectively, with 10 bases between them.

This chain uses TRBV19 with TRBJ2-5; weak D call: TRBD1 (5 bases). The CDR3 has 13 residues. Germline V gene data show CDR1 as LNHDA and CDR2 as SQIVND (reference sequence). Trimming shortened V by 0 bases and J by 4 bases, and 6 bases separated the two germline ends. The CDR3 DNA sequence: TGTGCCAGTAGTATAGACAGGGCAGAGACCCAGTACTTC. The encoded protein is CASSIDRAETQYF.

The chain uses TRBV27 and TRBJ2-2; 9 positions agree with TRBD1. Germline loops: CDR1 MNHEY, CDR2 SMNVEV (reference sequence). V was clipped by 2 bases and J by 11 bases; unmatched bases: 3. This CDR3 comprises 13 residues. The CDR3 region is CASSLPGQGELFF. The DNA of the CDR3 is TGTGCCAGCAGTTTACCGGGACAGGGAGAGCTGTTTTTT.